Given below is one T cell receptor (beta chain) in context. The target antigen is unknown. Between the trimmed V and J ends, which lost 1 base and 1 base, there was a span of 4 bases. The CDR3 contains 13 residues. This entry is derived from a study of Ad26.COV2.S vaccination and SARS-CoV-2 variants. Looking at the study overall: The donor was enrolled in the Ad26.COV2.S arm of the COV1001 trial. Intramuscularly, Ad26.COV2.S was given either once or twice, 56 days apart.

Treatment described: roughly 19 received Ad26.COV2.S at low or high dose, single or two shots; about 5 received placebo; per-sample allocation not given. Day 63 after the first injection of vaccine or placebo was the sampling time. The study, taken as a whole, reports: Comparability of non-spike TCR breadth was observed across vaccine and placebo recipients.

The protocol was immunoSEQ multiplex PCR, while the TCRdb copy is restricted to in-frame clones and leaves out a portion. The table includes a few hundred thousand clones, about 90% detected once. The specimen was peripheral blood, collected in a trial of Ad26.COV2.S vaccine versus placebo. This chain connects TRBV12-3 or TRBV12-4 to TRBJ1-1; D gene unclear. The sequence was obtained from a person aged 18 to 59 who received the Ad26.COV2.S COVID-19 vaccine or a placebo. The CDR3 DNA is TGTGCCAGCAGTTTAGATGGGAACACTGAAGCTTTCTTT. Translating it yields CASSLDGNTEAFF.